The rows below give T cell receptor beta chains drawn from one sample of a study of T cell changes during pregnancy in multiple sclerosis. The protocol was immunoSEQ multiplex PCR, while the TCRdb copy is restricted to in-frame clones and leaves out a portion. The sample lists 84,000 or so clones, about 94% seen once, with around 2.5% in the top ten. Sequenced here: peripheral blood, sampled in the third trimester of pregnancy. These receptors originate from a female donor with multiple sclerosis, enrolled in a pregnancy study. Each CDR3 is given with its conserved first and last residue. Some rows have no size entry. The others give once, few or many, or a class for an expanded clone.

size,J,V,CDR3
NA,TRBJ2-1,TRBV19,CASWGLTGGTNNEQFF
NA,TRBJ2-7,TRBV15,CATSRGLASLNPYEQYF
NA,TRBJ1-1,TRBV6-1,CASRRGTEAFF
NA,TRBJ1-3,TRBV5-4,CASSLDRNTIYF
NA,TRBJ1-4,TRBV7-9,CASSSPGDRGDEKLFF
NA,TRBJ2-2,TRBV5-1,CASSHTQQSSGELFF
once,TRBJ1-1,TRBV15,CATSRGRGPEAFF
NA,TRBJ2-7,TRBV29-1,CSVGVTGAANEQYF
NA,TRBJ2-1,TRBV7-8,CASSLAISGGAGEQFF
NA,TRBJ2-7,TRBV5-1,CASSFSGGSYEQYF
NA,TRBJ1-2,TRBV19,CASSTPPGQGIRDYGYTF
NA,TRBJ1-5,TRBV7-8,CASSPGQAGQPQHF
NA,TRBJ2-3,TRBV4-2,CASSQSTGSTDTQYF
NA,TRBJ2-1,TRBV6-1,CASSVPGQGGNEQFF
NA,TRBJ2-3,TRBV5-6,CASSQGGPDTQYF
NA,TRBJ2-7,TRBV18,CASSRPGTGYYEQYF
NA,TRBJ2-7,TRBV7-2,CASSLIQGLHEQYF
once,TRBJ2-2,TRBV7-3,CASSRGDGELFF
NA,TRBJ2-3,TRBV9,CASSAPAGGGASDTQYF
NA,TRBJ2-5,TRBV7-9,CASRAYQETQYF
NA,TRBJ2-2,TRBV6-5,CASSYSRDRETGELFF
NA,TRBJ2-1,TRBV11-1,CASSLARGGGRHEQFF
NA,TRBJ2-3,TRBV5-1,CASTTGTSGGVFTDTQYF
NA,TRBJ2-3,TRBV5-1,CASSLSSGGSTDTQYF
NA,TRBJ2-1,TRBV13,CASSLGLSGGPQDGEQFF
NA,TRBJ1-1,TRBV6-5,CASTKRGITEAFF
NA,TRBJ1-1,TRBV27,CASSSRTDMNTEAFF
NA,TRBJ2-3,TRBV15,CATSRDPGPDGVNTQYF
NA,TRBJ2-7,TRBV29-1,CSVTSSSRLGQYF
NA,TRBJ2-7,TRBV9,CASSVDGDLGARYF
NA,TRBJ2-1,TRBV2,CASSVVVYNEQFF
NA,TRBJ2-2,TRBV7-2,CATRGNTGELFF
NA,TRBJ2-3,TRBV9,CASSVESRLAGSTDTQYF
NA,TRBJ2-7,TRBV6-1,CASTRLYSYEQYF
NA,TRBJ2-2,TRBV7-9,CASTPTPNTGELFF
NA,TRBJ2-7,TRBV5-4,CASSSTGTAISEQYF
NA,TRBJ2-7,TRBV6-1,CASTRRQAPGYEQYF
once,TRBJ1-3,TRBV7-6,CASSLQGDAGNTIYF
once,TRBJ1-1,TRBV4-1,CASRGLLLNTEAFF
NA,TRBJ1-3,TRBV7-6,CASRGTDSGRYGNTIYF
NA,TRBJ1-2,TRBV30,CAWRSGGDGYTF
NA,TRBJ2-3,TRBV11-2,CASSLDGAGGLGDTQYF
NA,TRBJ2-5,TRBV10-1,CASSGTSPETQYF
few,TRBJ1-5,TRBV6-4,CASSEVGGNQPQHF
NA,TRBJ2-3,TRBV9,CASSPRDRGLNTQYF
NA,TRBJ2-5,TRBV15,CATSRDYGETQYF
NA,TRBJ2-5,TRBV7-9,CASSFGRVTNQETQYF
NA,TRBJ2-7,TRBV6-1,CASSPGTGGGYEQYF
NA,TRBJ1-5,TRBV7-9,CASSLGGTVSQPQHF
NA,TRBJ2-3,TRBV4-2,CASSPRQVGSTDTQYF
NA,TRBJ1-1,TRBV27,CASSFEGEAFF
NA,TRBJ2-5,TRBV9,CASSAEALAGQETQYF
NA,TRBJ2-1,TRBV19,CASRASGGYNEQFF